The 29 T cell receptor beta chains below were found in one sample sequenced in a study of cytomegalovirus exposure and HLA in healthy donors (dated by TCRdb to the late 2010s). Library method: the immunoSEQ multiplex PCR assay. For the multiplex PCR, a mixture combining 60 forward primers for TCR Vbeta segments and 13 reverse primers for TCR Jbeta segments was used. The table comes from immuneACCESS by way of TCRdb, which keeps in-frame sequences with V and J called. Part of the clones is missing from these tables; in studies checked, under half for an unresolved V gene and the rest for unknown reasons. In this sample's table one finds around 150,000 clones. The leading ten clones occupy around 1.2% of the sample. Sequencing was carried out using PBMCs. These receptors were collected from an older woman in good health and CMV-seronegative.

The chain has TRBV7-2 and TRBJ1-5; possible D gene TRBD1, 5 bases. CDR1 is SGHTA, CDR2 FQGNSA, per germline. The CDR3 length is 15 residues. Trimming removed 7 bases from V and 2 bases from J, with 15 bases in between. Written as DNA, the CDR3 is TGTGCCAGCACCCCCCAAATACAGGGCAATCAGCCCCAGCATTTT. It encodes CASTPQIQGNQPQHF.

The chain links TRBV9 to TRBJ2-5; D might be TRBD1 (5 bases). Between the trimmed V and J ends, which lost 4 bases and 4 bases, there was a span of 14 bases. Per the germline V gene, CDR1 is SGDLS and CDR2 is YYNGEE. The CDR3 is 14 amino acids. The CDR3 is CASSPSRQRETQYF. The DNA of the CDR3 is TGTGCCAGCAGCCCTTCACGACAGCGAGAGACCCAGTACTTC.

The chain carries TRBV5-1 and TRBJ2-3, with D possibly matching TRBD1 (6 bases). Germline CDR1 SGHRS, CDR2 YFSETQ. The CDR3 contains 13 residues. V was cut by 2 bases and J by 4 bases, with 8 bases left in between. DNA of the CDR3: TGCGCCAGCAGCTTACAGGGCCCAGATACGCAGTATTTT. Amino acids: CASSLQGPDTQYF.

The chain couples TRBV4-1 to TRBJ1-1; D is ambiguous. Germline CDR1 reads MGHRA; CDR2 reads YSYEKL. V shed 0 bases and J shed 7 bases, with 9 bases lying between them. The CDR3 runs to 13 residues. The CDR3 nucleotides are TGCGCCAGCAGCCAAGATTGGGCAGATGAAGCTTTCTTT. Its protein is CASSQDWADEAFF.

The chain has TRBV2 and TRBJ2-1; possibly TRBD2 for D (6 bases). V was cut by 11 bases and J by 0 bases, with 14 bases left in between. Looked up from germline, CDR1 is SNHLY and CDR2 is FYNNEI. The CDR3 contains 14 residues. This CDR3 is CASGVGSSYNEQFF. The CDR3 nucleotides are TGTGCCTCGGGAGTCGGGAGCTCCTACAATGAGCAGTTCTTC.

The V call is TRBV9, the J call TRBJ2-2, with 8 bases aligning to TRBD1. CDR1 and CDR2 (germline): SGDLS, YYNGEE. The CDR3 length is 17 residues. V was clipped by 3 bases and J by 0 bases; unmatched bases: 7. The CDR3 spells CASSATGQGANTGELFF. Here the CDR3 DNA reads TGTGCCAGCAGCGCAACCGGACAGGGCGCGAACACCGGGGAGCTGTTTTTT.

This chain links TRBV15 with TRBJ2-7; 9 nucleotides match TRBD2. This CDR3 has 18 amino acids. J lost 7 bases, V lost 1 base, and 17 bases had no gene match. The germline V gene has CDR1 LNHNV and CDR2 YYDKDF (reference sequence). CDR3 sequence reads: CATSRGGNLAGVAGEQYF. The CDR3 DNA follows: TGTGCCACCAGCAGAGGCGGTAACTTAGCGGGAGTTGCGGGAGAGCAGTACTTC.

The CDR3 region has the DNA TGTGCCAGCAGCTTAGGGGTAGCGGCGAACACCGGGGAGCTGTTTTTT. Translating gives CASSLGVAANTGELFF. The J gene is TRBJ2-2, the V gene TRBV11-2, with a weak D call TRBD2 (6 bases). CDR3 length: 16 amino acids. Trimming removed 1 base from V and 0 bases from J, with 9 bases in between. Per germline, CDR1 SGHAT and CDR2 FQNNGV.

This rearrangement joins TRBV18 to TRBJ2-3; D might be TRBD1 (6 bases). The CDR3 totals 15 residues. V shed 3 bases and J shed 6 bases, with 16 bases lying between them. CDR1 KGHSH and CDR2 LQKENI come from the germline V gene. The CDR3 is CASSPNVNGGDTQYF. In nucleotides, the CDR3 is TGTGCCAGCTCACCGAACGTGAATGGGGGCGATACGCAGTATTTT.

The chain links TRBV9 to TRBJ1-5; 8 bases fit TRBD1. The V gene end was trimmed by 4 bases and the J gene end by 5 bases; junction bases not matched to a gene: 8. The CDR3 length is 15 residues. The V gene's germline CDR1 is SGDLS and CDR2 YYNGEE. The CDR3: CASSWRGQVDQPQHF. CDR3 DNA sequence: TGTGCCAGCAGCTGGAGGGGACAGGTCGATCAGCCCCAGCATTTT. The entire variable domain, with the rest obtained from reference TRBV9 and TRBJ1-5, is as follows: DSGVTQTPKHLITATGQRVTLRCSPRSGDLSVYWYQQSLDQGLQFLIQYYNGEERAKGNILERFSAQQFPDLHSELNLSSLELGDSALYFCASSWRGQVDQPQHFGDGTRLSIL.

The chain recombines TRBV7-3 with TRBJ2-5; D might be TRBD2 (5 bases). CDR1 and CDR2 from the germline V gene are SGHTA and FQGTGA. V lost 5 bases to trimming and J lost 5 bases, with 18 bases between them. The CDR3 is 15 amino acids. The CDR3 loop reads CASSPGRNTGETQYF. The DNA of the CDR3 is TGTGCCAGCAGCCCCGGACGAAACACGGGGGAGACCCAGTACTTC. The full variable domain, rest sourced from reference TRBV7-3 and TRBJ2-5, is GAGVSQTPSNKVTEKGKYVELRCDPISGHTALYWYRQSLGQGPEFLIYFQGTGAADDSGLPNDRFFAVRPEGSVSTLKIQRTERGDSAVYLCASSPGRNTGETQYFGPGTRLLVL.

This chain connects TRBV5-6 to TRBJ2-5, with D unclear. The CDR3 loop spans 14 amino acids. V lost 1 base and J lost 0, with 7 bases in between. CDR1 is SGHDT and CDR2 is YYEEEE in the germline V gene. CDR3 residues: CASSLYIYQETQYF. CDR3 sequence (DNA): TGTGCCAGCAGCTTGTATATTTACCAAGAGACCCAGTACTTC.

The J gene is TRBJ2-2, the V gene TRBV5-1; 13 nucleotides align to TRBD2. The CDR3 loop spans 19 amino acids. Germline V lookup: CDR1 SGHRS, CDR2 YFSETQ. J lost 6 bases, V lost 0 bases, and 11 bases had no gene match. For the CDR3, the DNA is TGCGCCAGCAGCTTGGATAGGTGGACTAGCGGGAGCCGGGCCGGGGAGCTGTTTTTT. Its translation is CASSLDRWTSGSRAGELFF.

A note on this clone: The limits of the CDR3 on the DNA are not certain, so only TCRdb's listed CDR3 is given. This chain uses TRBV5-4 with TRBJ1-1; the D call in the table, TRBD1, was not verified against the DNA. Germline loops: CDR1 SGHNT, CDR2 YYREEE (reference sequence). The CDR3 is 16 amino acids in total, end residues counted. The CDR3 here is CASSGRNFGTGAQPFF.

The chain is built from TRBV2 and TRBJ1-2; 10 bases are shared with TRBD1. CDR1 and CDR2 (germline): SNHLY, FYNNEI. V was clipped by 7 bases and J by 7 bases; unmatched bases: 18. The CDR3 has 17 amino acids. The CDR3 region is CASTLAHGTGATSGYTF. The CDR3 nucleotides read TGTGCCAGCACCCTAGCCCATGGGACAGGGGCAACTAGTGGCTACACCTTC.

V usage is TRBV6-1 and J usage is TRBJ2-1; 12 nucleotides agree with TRBD2. Per germline, CDR1 MNHNS and CDR2 SASEGT. The junction had 6 bases not matched to a gene; V was cut back by 5 bases and J by 7 bases. The CDR3 runs 15 residues. CDR3 nucleotides: TGTGCCAGCAGTCCTAGCGGGAGGGCCTGGAATGAGCAGTTCTTC. This sequence encodes CASSPSGRAWNEQFF.

The genes are TRBV29-1 and TRBJ1-2; D uncertain. Trimming stripped 2 bases from V and 9 bases from J, with 19 bases between. CDR1 and CDR2 from the germline V gene are SQVTM and ANQGSEA. The CDR3 is made up of 14 amino acids. The CDR3 DNA is TGCAGCGTTGAAAGTATTGGGGAGCCTTTCCGCTACACCTTC. Encoded protein: CSVESIGEPFRYTF.

CDR3 region: CASSVGGGRASFSTDTQYF. The CDR3 coding sequence is TGTGCCAGCAGCGTAGGCGGCGGGAGGGCCTCGTTTAGCACAGATACGCAGTATTTT. The gene calls are TRBV9 and TRBJ2-3; 9 nucleotides line up with TRBD2. After removal of 0 bases from V and 0 bases from J, the junction contained 11 bases not matched to a gene. Germline CDR1 SGDLS, CDR2 YYNGEE. The length of the CDR3 is 19 residues.

Regarding this clone: Because the CDR3 is missing its conserved closing phenylalanine or tryptophan, this is likely a read error. The chain links TRBV29-1 to TRBJ1-2; possible D gene TRBD1, 6 bases. The CDR3 covers 13 residues. Germline assignment: CDR1 SQVTM and CDR2 ANQGSEA. Trimming left V 2 bases short and J 5 bases short, with 12 bases between. The CDR3 loop reads CSVEPGQLYGYTL. For the CDR3, the DNA is TGCAGCGTTGAACCTGGACAGTTGTATGGCTACACCCTC.

J is TRBJ2-3 and V is TRBV25-1, with D possibly being TRBD1 (6 bases). The CDR3 totals 14 residues. Germline V gene sequence: CDR1 MGHDK, CDR2 SYGVNS. V shed 5 bases and J shed 4 bases, with 13 bases lying between them. The CDR3 protein is CASSRGLGADTQYF. Written as DNA, the CDR3 is TGTGCCAGCAGTAGGGGGTTGGGGGCAGATACGCAGTATTTT.

The rearrangement links TRBV5-6 to TRBJ1-2; TRBD1 matches at 9 bases. The CDR3 length is 14 residues. The V and J ends lost 9 bases and 8 bases, in that order; junction bases with no gene match: 14. CDR1 and CDR2 (germline): SGHDT, YYEEEE. CDR3 bases: TGTGCCACGGGACAGGGTCTGGGGCAAAGGGGCTACACCTTC. As protein: CATGQGLGQRGYTF.

The chain has TRBV29-1 and TRBJ1-1, with a weak D call TRBD1 (6 bases). The CDR3 extends over 13 amino acids. Germline V gene data show CDR1 as SQVTM and CDR2 as ANQGSEA. Trimming pared 5 bases from V and 3 bases from J, leaving 13 bases between. The CDR3 DNA sequence: TGCAGCGTTACCACAGGGTCCCACACTGAAGCTTTCTTT. Its translation is CSVTTGSHTEAFF.

This chain links TRBV18 with TRBJ2-5; 12 bases map to TRBD2. Trimming took 4 bases from V and 4 from J; bases not matched to a gene: 4. The germline CDR1 and CDR2 sequences are KGHSH and LQKENI. The CDR3 covers 15 residues. The CDR3 bases are TGTGCCAGCTCACAACCGGGACTAGCGGGAGAGACCCAGTACTTC. This encodes CASSQPGLAGETQYF.

The rearrangement uses TRBV7-8 and TRBJ2-1; TRBD2 agrees at 9 bases. Trimming at V came to 5 bases and at J to 8 bases, leaving 28 bases not matched to a gene. Germline V lookup: CDR1 SGHVS, CDR2 FQNEAQ. This CDR3 is built from 21 residues. The CDR3 here is CASSLSGEWAGGPGILYEQFF. CDR3 nucleotides: TGTGCCAGCAGCCTTAGTGGGGAGTGGGCGGGAGGGCCTGGGATACTCTATGAGCAGTTCTTC. The full variable domain, in which reference TRBV7-8 and TRBJ2-1 provide the parts outside the CDR3, is GAGVSQSPRYKVAKRGQDVALRCDPISGHVSLFWYQQALGQGPEFLTYFQNEAQLDKSGLPSDRFFAERPEGSVSTLKIQRTQQEDSAVYLCASSLSGEWAGGPGILYEQFFGPGTRLTVL.

The chain uses TRBV29-1 and TRBJ2-5, with no clear D. Germline CDR1 reads SQVTM; CDR2 reads ANQGSEA. With 7 bases removed from V and 2 bases from J, the gap between germline ends came to 14 bases. The CDR3 loop spans 13 amino acids. CDR3 DNA: TGCAGCGCCGCACGGCAGGTACAAGAGACCCAGTACTTC. Translating it yields CSAARQVQETQYF.

This rearrangement joins TRBV20-1 to TRBJ2-5; TRBD1 might be the D (5 bases). This CDR3 is 11 amino acids long. In germline, CDR1 is DFQATT, CDR2 SNEGSKA (reference sequence). Trimming cost V 8 bases and J 7 bases, with 14 bases left between them. This CDR3 reads CSTARARTQYF. In DNA form, the CDR3 reads TGCAGTACGGCCAGGGCGAGGACCCAGTACTTC.

The chain employs TRBV19 and TRBJ1-5, with TRBD1 as a possible D gene (6 bases). Trimming left V 9 bases short and J 3 bases short, with 12 bases between. The CDR3 has 13 amino acids. Germline CDR1 and CDR2: LNHDA and SQIVND (reference sequence). The chain's CDR3 is CARQGEYNQPQHF. The DNA for the CDR3 is TGTGCCAGACAGGGAGAGTACAATCAGCCCCAGCATTTT.

The rearrangement links TRBV10-3 to TRBJ2-1; TRBD2 agrees at 8 bases. V lost 4 bases to trimming and J lost 2 bases; unmatched junction nucleotides: 10. This CDR3 has 17 residues. From germline, CDR1 is ENHRY and CDR2 SYGVKD. DNA of the CDR3: TGTGCCATCAGTGGGGGCGGGGGGCGGAGAGCCTACAATGAGCAGTTCTTC. It specifies CAISGGGGRRAYNEQFF.

The CDR3 DNA sequence: TGTGCCAGCAGCTTAGCGGGTAGCGTCGAGCAGTACTTC. Protein: CASSLAGSVEQYF. The rearrangement joins TRBV7-9 to TRBJ2-7; tentative D call: TRBD2 (5 bases). CDR3 length: 13 residues. V gave up 0 bases and J gave up 6 bases, with 9 bases separating them. CDR1 SEHNR and CDR2 FQNEAQ come from the germline V gene (reference sequence). The complete variable domain, with remaining parts taken from reference TRBV7-9 and TRBJ2-7, reads DTGVSQNPRHKITKRGQNVTFRCDPISEHNRLYWYRQTLGQGPEFLTYFQNEAQLEKSRLLSDRFSAERPKGSFSTLEIQRTEQGDSAMYLCASSLAGSVEQYFGPGTRLTVT.